This TCR beta chain is drawn from a study of blood T cell repertoires in COVID-19. Profiled with immunoSEQ multiplex PCR; TCRdb holds only in-frame clones, not every one. The sample includes just over 150,000 clones, 85% seen only once; the top ten take about 3.3%. CDR1 and CDR2 (germline): SGHRS, YFSETQ. The V gene lost 0 bases and the J gene lost 0 bases, with 6 bases spanning the gap. The CDR3 covers 14 residues. V and J are TRBV5-1 and TRBJ1-2; D might be TRBD1 (5 bases). The sample taken for sequencing was peripheral blood. This TCR was recovered from a human donor with acute or convalescent COVID-19. The donor label of this sample is uncertain. In nucleotides, the CDR3 is TGCGCCAGCAGCTTGGACAGGCCTAACTATGGCTACACCTTC. It encodes CASSLDRPNYGYTF.